This T cell receptor (beta chain) derives from a study of blood T cell repertoires in COVID-19. Study background: Whether acute or convalescent, the COVID-19 samples came from the United States, Italy and Spain. Sample material is recorded as cDNA or gDNA derived from T cells, B-cell-depleted T cells, or PBMCs.

This clone was seen just once. In the source study's methods: Reference gene primers were amplified, and this amplification served to estimate nucleated cell counts. Generated by immunoSEQ multiplex PCR, the TCRdb table keeps only in-frame clones and is missing some. Clone size and the V and J calls come from that table; the DNA yielded D and trimming. In the table there are roughly 300,000 clones, more than 75% of which are singletons. The J segment lost 5 bases and the V segment lost 2 bases, leaving 4 bases of the junction unmatched. The germline CDR1 and CDR2 sequences are MNHNS and SASEGT. This CDR3 contains 15 residues.

The specimen was peripheral blood. The source of this sequence is a middle-aged woman who had recovered from COVID-19. The V and J genes are TRBV6-1 and TRBJ2-2; 8 positions agree with TRBD1. CDR3: CASSEYRGSTGELFF. The CDR3 DNA sequence: TGTGCCAGCAGTGAATACAGGGGGTCGACCGGGGAGCTGTTTTTT.